The sequence of this T cell receptor beta chain was determined in a study of blood T cells in healthy people across ages. This CDR3 region has 13 residues. CDR1 and CDR2 (germline): LNHDA, SQIVND (reference sequence). The ends were cut back, 2 bases at V and 2 bases at J, with 7 bases in the middle. Note on this clonotype: The target antigen is unknown.

It was with a sample-barcoded 5' primer and a J-beta primer mix that a second PCR of roughly 7 to 12 cycles was run. With 12 random nucleotides, a template-switch adaptor tagged each individual cDNA molecule. TCRdb redid the calling of the 5' RACE reads with MiXCR, one entry per CDR3 protein. The sample holds about 2 million distinct CDR3 sequences, roughly 50% seen once. Broader study findings: Investigators viewed diversity estimates from one million T cells as underestimates, the study reported. TCR beta diversity per million T cells fell roughly linearly with age.

Russia was home to the donors, healthy Caucasian individuals aged about 6 to 90. The TCR was taken from a woman in her thirties or forties in good health. J is TRBJ2-7 and V is TRBV19; unclear D gene. Sequencing was performed on blood. CDR3 sequence: CASSIKVPYEQYF. The CDR3 DNA follows: TGTGCCAGTAGTATAAAAGTACCCTACGAGCAGTACTTC.